These 23 T cell receptor beta chains came from one sample sequenced in a study of cytomegalovirus exposure and HLA in healthy donors. The PCR was carried out with 60 Vbeta primers and 13 Jbeta primers. The repertoire was sequenced with immunoSEQ multiplex PCR; TCRdb's copy has only in-frame clones and lacks some. The sample includes under 200,000 clones, 80% to 85% of them seen just once. The material sequenced was PBMCs. Source of these receptors: a boy between 2 and 10 years old in good health and CMV-seronegative.

V and J are TRBV7-2 and TRBJ2-7; D possibly corresponds to TRBD2 (6 bases). There are 14 residues in the CDR3. V lost 0 bases and J 1 base, leaving 7 bases between the germline ends. Germline-derived CDR1 and CDR2 are SGHTA and FQGNSA. CDR3 region: CASSLAGGSYEQYF. For the CDR3, the DNA is TGTGCCAGCAGCTTAGCGGGAGGATCCTACGAGCAGTACTTC.

CDR3 loop: CASSSRGRQTSGFYEQYF. CDR3 sequence (DNA): TGTGCCAGCAGTTCCCGTGGACGGCAGACTAGCGGGTTTTACGAGCAGTACTTC. The chain employs TRBV28 and TRBJ2-7; 10 positions match TRBD2. The trim removed 4 bases at V and 4 bases at J, leaving 16 bases unmatched. The CDR3 spans 18 residues. CDR1 and CDR2 from the germline V gene are MDHEN and SYDVKM.

V usage is TRBV2 and J usage is TRBJ2-3; 7 positions agree with TRBD2. V was clipped by 4 bases and J by 13 bases; unmatched bases: 8. The CDR3 length is 12 residues. Germline-derived CDR1 and CDR2 are SNHLY and FYNNEI. CDR3 region: CASSGGRGTKYF. The CDR3 coding sequence is TGTGCCAGCAGTGGGGGGAGAGGGACTAAGTATTTT.

In its sample, this clone was seen once. The rearrangement joins TRBV5-1 to TRBJ1-1; 8 bases align to TRBD1. This CDR3 region has 15 residues. Germline lookup yields CDR1 SGHRS and CDR2 YFSETQ. V lost 4 bases, J lost 3 bases, and 8 bases stayed unmatched. The CDR3 reads CASSPGAGQDTEAFF. The CDR3 DNA sequence: TGCGCCAGCAGCCCCGGGGCGGGACAGGACACTGAAGCTTTCTTT.

The chain couples TRBV5-4 to TRBJ2-4; 8 bases align to TRBD2. The CDR3 length is 12 residues. Trimming at V came to 7 bases and at J to 7 bases, leaving 4 bases not matched to a gene. Germline loops: CDR1 SGHNT, CDR2 YYREEE (reference sequence). The CDR3 region has the DNA TGTGCCAGCGGGACTAGTTGGAACATTCAGTACTTC. It codes for CASGTSWNIQYF. Complete variable domain (other parts from reference TRBV5-4 and TRBJ2-4): ETGVTQSPTHLIKTRGQQVTLRCSSQSGHNTVSWYQQALGQGPQFIFQYYREEENGRGNFPPRFSGLQFPNYSSELNVNALELDDSALYLCASGTSWNIQYFGAGTRLSVL.

The J gene is TRBJ2-6, the V gene TRBV9; D unclear. Germline values: CDR1 SGDLS, CDR2 YYNGEE. This CDR3 region has 17 residues. V gave up 3 bases and J gave up 0 bases, with 13 bases separating them. In nucleotides, the CDR3 is TGTGCCAGCAGCGCAGACAACAGCCGCTCTGGGGCCAACGTCCTGACTTTC. Its translation: CASSADNSRSGANVLTF.

The gene calls are TRBV7-9 and TRBJ1-2; the match to TRBD1 covers 8 bases. J lost 4 bases, V lost 5 bases, and 3 bases had no gene match. This CDR3 is 13 amino acids long. Germline CDR1 reads SEHNR; CDR2 reads FQNEAQ (reference sequence). CDR3 in amino acids: CASSGQGFYGYTF. CDR3 nucleotide sequence: TGTGCCAGCAGCGGACAGGGCTTCTATGGCTACACCTTC.

The chain is built from TRBV15 and TRBJ2-1; no reliable D call. The ends were cut back, 1 base at V and 9 bases at J, with 4 bases in the middle. The CDR3 covers 11 residues. The germline CDR1 and CDR2 sequences are LNHNV and YYDKDF (reference sequence). The CDR3 DNA is TGTGCCACCAGCAGAGTCGGTGAGCAGTTCTTC. This gives the protein CATSRVGEQFF.

V usage is TRBV23-1 and J usage is TRBJ2-7, with 7 bases that match TRBD1. TRBV23-1 is recorded as an ORF, its role being uncertain. This CDR3 contains 18 residues. After removal of 4 bases from V and 0 bases from J, the junction contained 15 bases not matched to a gene. CDR3 loop: CASSPGRTTGRSSYEQYF. CDR3 coding DNA: TGCGCCAGCAGTCCCGGCCGAACGACAGGGAGAAGCTCCTACGAGCAGTACTTC.

DNA of the CDR3: TGTGCCAGCAGTTTAGTACAGGGGGTAGTAGCTTTCTTT. The encoded protein is CASSLVQGVVAFF. The chain has TRBV28 and TRBJ1-1; TRBD1 matches 8 bases. From germline, CDR1 is MDHEN and CDR2 SYDVKM. J was trimmed by 10 bases and V by 2 bases; bases with no gene match: 6. This CDR3 region has 13 residues. Filled out from reference TRBV28 and TRBJ1-1, the complete variable domain reads DVKVTQSSRYLVKRTGEKVFLECVQDMDHENMFWYRQDPGLGLRLIYFSYDVKMKEKGDIPEGYSVSREKKERFSLILESASTNQTSMYLCASSLVQGVVAFFGQGTRLTVV.

This chain uses TRBV4-1 with TRBJ1-1; D is perhaps TRBD1 (6 bases). The CDR3 totals 16 residues. The V gene's germline CDR1 is MGHRA and CDR2 YSYEKL. Trimming cost V 3 bases and J 3 bases, with 17 bases left between them. CDR3 DNA sequence: TGCGCCAGCAGCCACTCCACAGGGAAAGGGGACACTGAAGCTTTCTTT. Residues: CASSHSTGKGDTEAFF.

The V call is TRBV19, the J call TRBJ1-2; the match to TRBD1 covers 7 bases. Germline V CDR1 and CDR2: LNHDA, SQIVND (reference sequence). The V and J ends lost 4 bases and 6 bases, in that order; junction bases with no gene match: 17. The CDR3 sequence is 17 residues long. The chain's CDR3 is CASSTSGPGKGADGYTF. The CDR3 nucleotides are TGTGCCAGTAGTACCTCGGGCCCGGGCAAGGGGGCGGATGGCTACACCTTC.

The J gene is TRBJ2-5, the V gene TRBV7-9, with 13 bases aligning to TRBD2. The trim removed 4 bases at V and 0 bases at J, leaving 2 bases unmatched. The CDR3 is 16 residues long. Germline loops: CDR1 SEHNR, CDR2 FQNEAQ (reference sequence). CDR3 region: CASSSGLAGDQETQYF. As DNA, the CDR3 is TGTGCCAGCAGCTCCGGACTAGCGGGAGACCAAGAGACCCAGTACTTC.

V usage is TRBV25-1 and J usage is TRBJ2-4; TRBD1 might be the D (5 bases). Trimming took off 6 bases at V and 0 bases at J, with 9 bases between the two ends. CDR3 length equals 14 residues. From germline, CDR1 is MGHDK and CDR2 SYGVNS. The CDR3 DNA follows: TGTGCCAGCAGCCCGACAGTAGCCAAAAACATTCAGTACTTC. Translating it yields CASSPTVAKNIQYF.

This rearrangement joins TRBV7-9 to TRBJ2-1; 9 bases map to TRBD2. After removal of 5 bases from V and 8 bases from J, the junction contained 7 bases not matched to a gene. This CDR3 has 14 residues. The germline V gene encodes CDR1 SEHNR and CDR2 FQNEAQ (reference sequence). The CDR3 DNA reads TGTGCCAGCAGCGAAGTAGCGGGAGAGGATGAGCAGTTCTTC. Translation gives CASSEVAGEDEQFF.

This chain joins TRBV7-8 and TRBJ2-7; TRBD2 aligns across 13 bases. The CDR3 sequence is 16 residues long. V lost 5 bases and J lost 3; bases outside the gene matches: 7. The germline gives CDR1 SGHVS, CDR2 FQNEAQ. CDR3 loop: CASSPHRTSGSYEQYF. DNA for the CDR3: TGTGCCAGCAGCCCCCACAGGACTAGCGGGAGCTACGAGCAGTACTTC.

The rearrangement uses TRBV7-6 and TRBJ2-3, with TRBD2 identical over 9 bases. V lost 1 base and J lost 5; bases outside the gene matches: 13. Per the germline V gene, CDR1 is SGHVS and CDR2 is FNYEAQ. CDR3 length equals 18 residues. The CDR3 sequence: CASSLGRGVAGVVDTQYF. In DNA, the CDR3 is TGTGCCAGCAGCTTAGGCCGGGGGGTAGCGGGAGTGGTAGATACGCAGTATTTT.

A word on this clone: The same CDR3 is also encoded by other DNA sequences in this sample. The gene calls are TRBV7-2 and TRBJ2-7; D perhaps matches TRBD2 (5 bases). CDR1 is SGHTA, CDR2 FQGNSA, per germline. The CDR3 is 14 amino acids. The germline V and J ends were trimmed by 5 bases and 0 bases, with 11 bases remaining between them. This CDR3 is CASSLGRVSYEQYF. In nucleotides, the CDR3 is TGTGCCAGCAGCCTCGGGCGGGTCTCCTACGAGCAGTACTTC.

This chain uses TRBV25-1 with TRBJ2-1; 7 bases are a match to TRBD2. The junction had 8 bases not matched to a gene; V was cut back by 2 bases and J by 4 bases. Germline V gives CDR1 MGHDK, CDR2 SYGVNS. This CDR3 spans 16 amino acids. The CDR3 loop reads CASSESGTGGYNEQFF. The CDR3 coding sequence is TGTGCCAGCAGTGAAAGTGGGACGGGAGGTTACAATGAGCAGTTCTTC.

The J gene is TRBJ1-5, the V gene TRBV2; the match to TRBD1 covers 7 bases. Trimming removed 3 bases from V and 6 bases from J; junction bases left unmatched: 5. Germline CDR1 SNHLY, CDR2 FYNNEI. The CDR3 totals 14 residues. The CDR3 loop is CASSEEQGSQPQHF. In nucleotides, the CDR3 is TGTGCCAGCAGTGAGGAACAGGGGTCTCAGCCCCAGCATTTT. Drawing the rest from reference TRBV2 and TRBJ1-5, the complete variable domain is EPEVTQTPSHQVTQMGQEVILRCVPISNHLYFYWYRQILGQKVEFLVSFYNNEISEKSEIFDDQFSVERPDGSNFTLKIRSTKLEDSAMYFCASSEEQGSQPQHFGDGTRLSIL.

This chain uses TRBV5-1 with TRBJ2-1; D is ambiguous. The CDR3 contains 15 residues. The V gene's germline CDR1 is SGHRS and CDR2 YFSETQ. V gave up 2 bases and J gave up 0 bases, with 9 bases separating them. CDR3 in amino acids: CASSFGASSYNEQFF. Written as DNA, the CDR3 is TGCGCCAGCAGCTTTGGAGCGAGCTCCTACAATGAGCAGTTCTTC.

This chain's CDR3 is CAISESGGDYGYTF. The CDR3, as DNA: TGTGCCATCAGTGAATCAGGGGGCGATTATGGCTACACCTTC. The chain employs TRBV10-3 and TRBJ1-2; 8 positions match TRBD1. CDR3 length equals 14 residues. Trimming removed 3 bases from V and 5 bases from J; junction bases left unmatched: 5. CDR1 ENHRY and CDR2 SYGVKD come from the germline V gene.

V is TRBV5-1 and J is TRBJ2-1; 12 nucleotides match TRBD2. The germline CDR1 and CDR2 sequences are SGHRS and YFSETQ. With V trimmed by 4 bases and J by 10 bases, 6 bases remained unmatched. CDR3 size: 14 residues. Written as DNA, the CDR3 is TGCGCCAGCAGCCAAGAACTAGCGGGAGGCGAGCAGTTCTTC. This translates into CASSQELAGGEQFF.